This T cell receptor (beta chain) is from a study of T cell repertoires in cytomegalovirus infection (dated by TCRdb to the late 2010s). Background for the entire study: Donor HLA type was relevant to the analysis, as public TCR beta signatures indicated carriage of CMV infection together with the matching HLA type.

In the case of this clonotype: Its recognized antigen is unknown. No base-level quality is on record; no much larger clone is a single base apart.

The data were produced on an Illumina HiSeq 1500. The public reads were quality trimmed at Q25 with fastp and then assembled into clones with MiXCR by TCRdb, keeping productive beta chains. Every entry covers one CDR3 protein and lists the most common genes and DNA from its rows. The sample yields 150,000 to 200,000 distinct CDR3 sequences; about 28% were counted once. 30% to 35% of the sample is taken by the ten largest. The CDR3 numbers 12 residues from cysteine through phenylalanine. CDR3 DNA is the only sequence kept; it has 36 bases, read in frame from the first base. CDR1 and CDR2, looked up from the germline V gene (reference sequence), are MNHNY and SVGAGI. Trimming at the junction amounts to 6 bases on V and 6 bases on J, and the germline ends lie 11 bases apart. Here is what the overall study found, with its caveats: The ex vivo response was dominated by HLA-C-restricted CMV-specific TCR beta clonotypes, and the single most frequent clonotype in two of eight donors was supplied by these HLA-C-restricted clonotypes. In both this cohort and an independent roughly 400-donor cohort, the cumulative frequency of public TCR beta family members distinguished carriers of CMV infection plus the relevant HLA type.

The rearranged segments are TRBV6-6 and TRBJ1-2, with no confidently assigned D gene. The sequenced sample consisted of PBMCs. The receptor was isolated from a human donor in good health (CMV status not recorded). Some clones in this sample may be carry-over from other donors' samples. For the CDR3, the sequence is CASSPLANGYTF. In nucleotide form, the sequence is TGTGCCAGCAGCCCCCTGGCCAATGGCTACACCTTC.